Listed below are T cell receptor beta chains from one sample, sequenced in a study of blood T cells in healthy people across ages. One entry per CDR3 protein results from TCRdb running MiXCR on the 5' RACE reads. The sample records 850,000 to 1,300,000 distinct CDR3 sequences, 40% to 55% being singletons. Sequencing used blood. The receptors originated from a woman in her fifties or sixties in good health. The CDR3 runs from the conserved cysteine through the conserved F or W. D genes are given only for firm matches. Size is stated for part of the rows, as once, few or many counts, or as a class when the clone is expanded.

j_call clone_size d_call v_call cdr3_nt cdr3_aa
TRBJ2-4 - - TRBV30 TGTGCCTGGAGTCTCTCTTACGGGCAGTACTTC CAWSLSYGQYF
TRBJ2-3 - TRBD2 TRBV20-1 TGCAGTGCCGTAGCGGGGGCAGGAGATACGCAGTATTTT CSAVAGAGDTQYF
TRBJ2-1 - TRBD2 TRBV10-3 TGTGCCATCAGTGACCAGAGGACTAGCGGGAGTTCCTACAATGAGCAGTTCTTC CAISDQRTSGSSYNEQFF
TRBJ2-1 few TRBD2 TRBV28 TGTGCCAGCAGAGGGACTAGCGGGAGGACCCTCTCCTACAATGAGCAGTTCTTC CASRGTSGRTLSYNEQFF
TRBJ2-7 few - TRBV4-1 TGCGCCAGCAGCCAAGATCCCGGGCGGGCGTCCTACGAGCAGTACTTC CASSQDPGRASYEQYF
TRBJ2-7 - TRBD2 TRBV15 TGTGCCACCAACCCGGGACTAGCGGGGGGCCTACCACCCCAGTACTTC CATNPGLAGGLPPQYF
TRBJ1-5 - TRBD1 TRBV6-5 TGTGCCAGCAGTTACGGGGACAGGGGCTTAGGGCAATTTCAGCCCCAGCATTTT CASSYGDRGLGQFQPQHF
TRBJ2-7 few - TRBV9 TGTGCCAGCAGCGCCACCCCGACGGGAGTCTCCTACGAGCAGTACTTC CASSATPTGVSYEQYF
TRBJ2-7 - TRBD1 TRBV7-8 TGTGCCAGCAGCTTAGGGTCGGGACAGGGATCCCGGGAGCAGTACTTC CASSLGSGQGSREQYF
TRBJ2-1 - - TRBV7-9 TGTGCCAGCAGCCTAGGGACTTCCGACTACAATGAGCAGTTCTTC CASSLGTSDYNEQFF
TRBJ2-7 - TRBD2 TRBV24-1 TGTGCCACCAGAGGGACTAGCGGAACCTACGAGCAGTACTTC CATRGTSGTYEQYF
TRBJ2-5 - TRBD2 TRBV27 TGTGCCAGCAGTTTAAGACTAGCGGGAGGTCAAGAGACCCAGTACTTC CASSLRLAGGQETQYF
TRBJ2-1 - - TRBV5-5 TGTGCCAGCAGCTTCAGGGCAAGCTCCTACAATGAGCAGTTCTTC CASSFRASSYNEQFF
TRBJ2-7 few TRBD2 TRBV29-1 TGCAGCGTTGAAGCTAGCGGGAGTCCCTACGAGCAGTACTTC CSVEASGSPYEQYF
TRBJ1-5 few TRBD1 TRBV7-8 TGTGCCAGCAGCCTCGGGACAGGGTCGATTCAGCCCCAGCATTTT CASSLGTGSIQPQHF
TRBJ2-3 few TRBD2 TRBV20-1 TGCAGTGCTACCAGACTAGCGGGAGGAGATACGCAGTATTTT CSATRLAGGDTQYF
TRBJ1-2 few - TRBV10-3 TGTGCCATCAGTGAGGGGCAGGGCTATGGCTACACCTTC CAISEGQGYGYTF
TRBJ2-5 - - TRBV7-2 TGTGCCAGCAGCTCCCCCAAAACGGGGACCCAGTACTTC CASSSPKTGTQYF
TRBJ2-7 - TRBD2 TRBV27 TGTGCCAGCAGTCCCTCGGGGGGGTTCTCCTACGAGCAGTACTTC CASSPSGGFSYEQYF
TRBJ2-7 few TRBD2 TRBV5-1 TGCGCCAGCGGCCCGGGACTAGCGGGAGCCGAGCAGTACTTC CASGPGLAGAEQYF
TRBJ2-1 - TRBD2 TRBV5-1 TGCGCCAGCAGCCCAAGGTCGAGCGGGAGTCTATACAATGAGCAGTTCTTC CASSPRSSGSLYNEQFF
TRBJ2-1 - TRBD1 TRBV5-1 TGCGCCAGCAGCTTGGGGACAGGGGGTTACGGAGAGACCCAGTTCTTC CASSLGTGGYGETQFF
TRBJ2-4 few - TRBV5-1 TGCGCCAGCAGCTTGGCTTCAGGGCTCTTAGCCAAAAACATTCAGTACTTC CASSLASGLLAKNIQYF
TRBJ2-7 - - TRBV5-1 TGCGCCAGCAGCGCTGGACAGTTCGAGCAGTACTTC CASSAGQFEQYF
TRBJ2-7 many - TRBV4-1 TGCGCCAGCAGCCCTCTGGAGGCGGGACCCCAGGGCGAGCAGTACTTC CASSPLEAGPQGEQYF
TRBJ1-5 - - TRBV18 TGTGCCAGCTCACCAGGGACTGAGCCCCAGCATTTT CASSPGTEPQHF
TRBJ2-5 - TRBD2 TRBV15 TGTGCCACCAACAGAGATTTGGCGGGAGGTCGCCGTCAAGAGACCCAGTACTTC CATNRDLAGGRRQETQYF
TRBJ2-5 few TRBD2 TRBV5-1 TGCGCCAGCAGCCGGGAGGCGAGGCCTGAAGAGACCCAGTACTTC CASSREARPEETQYF